This T cell receptor (beta chain) came from a study of blood T cell repertoires in COVID-19. Per the original data handling: By means of reference gene primer amplification, nucleated cell counts were estimated. Produced via immunoSEQ multiplex PCR; TCRdb's table is partial and in-frame only. V and J calls and clone size are given by that table; D and trimming were obtained from the DNA. The sample includes about 150,000 clones, about 73% of them seen just once. J gave up 6 bases and V 5 bases, and 5 bases lay outside the gene matches. CDR3 size: 16 residues. Germline V gene lookup returns CDR1 LNHDA and CDR2 SQIVND (reference sequence).

The sequence derives from a man aged 80 or over with acute or convalescent COVID-19. Sequenced input: peripheral blood. This chain joins TRBV19 and TRBJ2-1; 15 nucleotides align to TRBD2. The CDR3 spells CASSLGLAGGINEQFF. The CDR3 DNA sequence: TGTGCCAGTAGTTTGGGACTAGCGGGGGGAATCAATGAGCAGTTCTTC.